These T cell receptor beta chains were read from a single sample in a study of cytomegalovirus exposure and HLA in healthy donors. Assay: immunoSEQ multiplex PCR; the TCRdb copy retains only in-frame clones and omits some. The sample records about 200,000 clones, more than 60% being singletons. Sequenced: PBMCs. The receptor set was obtained from a man in his fifties in good health and CMV-seronegative. Each CDR3 is given with its conserved first and last residue. The D gene is left open where the match is weak. The size field is filled for only some rows; it gives once, few, many or a size class.

size,D,J,V,DNA,CDR3
-,TRBD1,TRBJ2-7,TRBV28,TGTGCCAGCAGTTCAGGCGGGGACAGGGACTACGAGCAGTACTTC,CASSSGGDRDYEQYF
-,-,TRBJ1-1,TRBV29-1,TGCAGCGTTGAATCTTGGGAGATGAACACTGAAGCTTTCTTT,CSVESWEMNTEAFF
-,-,TRBJ2-3,TRBV27,TGTGCCAGCAGTGAGGAAGGGACATCTAGCACAGATACGCAGTATTTT,CASSEEGTSSTDTQYF
-,-,TRBJ1-2,TRBV28,TGTGCCAGCAGGACAGCTTCCTATGGCTACACCTTC,CASRTASYGYTF
once,TRBD2,TRBJ2-7,TRBV19,TGTGCCAGTAGTATAGGTGTAGCGGGAGCCTACGAGCAGTACTTC,CASSIGVAGAYEQYF
-,-,TRBJ2-7,TRBV18,TGTGCCAGCTCACCACAGTTGGACAGCGTCCACGAGCAGTACTTC,CASSPQLDSVHEQYF
-,-,TRBJ2-7,TRBV7-7,TGTGCTAGCAGCCACAACAGGGTTGGCGAGCAGTACTTC,CASSHNRVGEQYF
-,-,TRBJ1-3,TRBV6-5,TGTGCCAGCAGTTACGGGGGGGCTAGTTTGAACACCATATATTTT,CASSYGGASLNTIYF
-,TRBD2,TRBJ2-2,TRBV2,TGTGCCAGCAGTGGCGGTAGCGGGAGGGCCGGCGGGGAGCTGTTTTTT,CASSGGSGRAGGELFF
-,TRBD1,TRBJ1-2,TRBV19,TGTGCCAGTACCTCCCCCGGACAGGGAGGCCACTATGGCTACACCTTC,CASTSPGQGGHYGYTF
few,TRBD1,TRBJ1-3,TRBV19,TGTGCCAGTAGTATGGGGCAGGGGGCCTCTGGAAACACCATATATTTT,CASSMGQGASGNTIYF
-,-,TRBJ1-1,TRBV7-9,TGTGCCAGCAGCTTAGGAGTCGTATCCAGCGAGGCTTTCTTT,CASSLGVVSSEAFF
-,-,TRBJ2-5,TRBV10-2,TGCGCCAGCAGTGAGTTCTCTCTCGAGACCCAGTACTTC,CASSEFSLETQYF
-,-,TRBJ2-3,TRBV5-1,TGCGCCAGCAGCTCCCCGACAGTTAGCACAGATACGCAGTATTTT,CASSSPTVSTDTQYF
-,TRBD1,TRBJ1-2,TRBV7-9,TGTGCCAGCAGCTTTGGTCTGGACAGGGTAGCTGGCTACACCTTC,CASSFGLDRVAGYTF
-,-,TRBJ1-2,TRBV19,TGTGCCAGTAGTATAGGGCAGGGGAACTATGGCTACACCTTC,CASSIGQGNYGYTF
-,-,TRBJ2-7,TRBV19,TGTGCCAGTAGTGCAAACTCCATGTACGAGCAGTACTTC,CASSANSMYEQYF
-,TRBD2,TRBJ2-5,TRBV9,TGTGCCAGCAGCGTAGGACCATGGACTAGCGGGACTGAGACCCAGTACTTC,CASSVGPWTSGTETQYF
-,-,TRBJ2-5,TRBV11-2,TGTGCCAGCAGCTTGGGACTCCAAGAGACCCAGTACTTC,CASSLGLQETQYF
once,TRBD1,TRBJ2-7,TRBV15,TGTGCCACCAGTCCTTCAGGGGACAGGGTTTCCGAGCAGTACTTC,CATSPSGDRVSEQYF
once,-,TRBJ1-2,TRBV5-5,TGTGCCAGCAGCTTCGGGATTAACTATGGCTACACCTTC,CASSFGINYGYTF
-,TRBD2,TRBJ2-5,TRBV28,TGTGCCAGCAGCCAATACACAACTAGCGGGAGGGCCGGAGAGACCCAGTACTTC,CASSQYTTSGRAGETQYF
few,TRBD1,TRBJ1-4,TRBV5-4,TGTGCCAGCAGTCCATCGCCGGGACAGGGCGGTGAAAAACTGTTTTTT,CASSPSPGQGGEKLFF
-,-,TRBJ1-1,TRBV4-1,TGCGCCAGCAGCCTCTCCACAGGGTTCCGCACTGAAGCTTTCTTT,CASSLSTGFRTEAFF
-,TRBD2,TRBJ2-5,TRBV7-9,TGTGCCAGCAGCACCCCGACTAGCGGGAGGGCAGAGACCCAGTACTTC,CASSTPTSGRAETQYF
-,TRBD2,TRBJ2-3,TRBV28,TGTACTAGCGGGACCACAGATACGCAGTATTTT,CTSGTTDTQYF
-,-,TRBJ1-5,TRBV7-9,TGTGCCAGCAGCTTGGTAGGGCAGGGTCAGCCCCAGCATTTT,CASSLVGQGQPQHF
few,-,TRBJ1-1,TRBV25-1,TGTGCCAGCAGTGAACGGGGGGCGTATATTGAAGCTTTCTTT,CASSERGAYIEAFF
-,-,TRBJ1-4,TRBV6-5,TGTGCCAGCAGTTATGACAGGAGAAAGGAAAAACTGTTTTTT,CASSYDRRKEKLFF
-,TRBD1,TRBJ2-2,TRBV6-6,TGTGCCAGCAGTTACGGTGCAGGGGGCACCGGGGAGCTGTTTTTT,CASSYGAGGTGELFF
-,-,TRBJ2-1,TRBV29-1,TGCAGCGTTCAGGGGGGATACAATGAGCAGTTCTTC,CSVQGGYNEQFF
-,TRBD1,TRBJ1-2,TRBV30,TGTGCCTGGAGTACTCGCAGGGGGCTAGATGGCTACACCTTC,CAWSTRRGLDGYTF
-,-,TRBJ2-7,TRBV5-1,TGCGCCAGCAGCTTGGGGGGCGCCCAAACTTACGAGCAGTACTTC,CASSLGGAQTYEQYF
-,-,TRBJ1-1,TRBV6-1,TGTGCCAGCAGTGACCACTTCAGGGTTGAAGCTTTCTTT,CASSDHFRVEAFF
few,-,TRBJ1-2,TRBV6-1,TGTGCCAGCAGTGAAGGCCAATCCAACAGGGTCGGCGGCTACACCTTC,CASSEGQSNRVGGYTF
-,-,TRBJ2-5,TRBV28,TGTGCCAGCAGTTTAGGAGGAGAAGAGACCCAGTACTTC,CASSLGGEETQYF
-,-,TRBJ2-2,TRBV29-1,TGCAGCGCATCATTAGGGGACACCGGGGAGCTGTTTTTT,CSASLGDTGELFF
-,-,TRBJ2-2,TRBV29-1,TGCAGCGTCCACAGACGTGGGTACACCGGGGAGCTGTTTTTT,CSVHRRGYTGELFF
-,-,TRBJ2-2,TRBV6-5,TGTGCCAGCAGTCGAAGCGGTGAGAACGGGGAGCTGTTTTTT,CASSRSGENGELFF
-,-,TRBJ2-7,TRBV19,TGTGCCAGTAGTCCAGGGGAGTACGAGCAGTACTTC,CASSPGEYEQYF
-,-,TRBJ2-4,TRBV7-8,TGTGCCAGCAGCTCTTGGGGCAGGGAACAAAACATTCAGTACTTC,CASSSWGREQNIQYF
-,TRBD2,TRBJ2-7,TRBV6-1,TGTGCCAGCAGTGGGTTTAGCGGGAGCGCGGGCGAGCAGTACTTC,CASSGFSGSAGEQYF
once,-,TRBJ2-7,TRBV5-1,TGCGCCAGCAGCCTCCGGGACTCGACCTACGAGCAGTACTTC,CASSLRDSTYEQYF
-,-,TRBJ2-7,TRBV7-9,TGTGCCAGCAGCTCCCTAGAAGGCGAGCAGTACTTC,CASSSLEGEQYF
-,TRBD1,TRBJ2-5,TRBV27,TGTGCCAGCAGTTTAGGGACAGGGGAAGAGACCCAGTACTTC,CASSLGTGEETQYF